A single sample gave rise to the 4 T cell receptor beta chains below, sequenced in a study of blood T cell repertoires in COVID-19. Profiled with immunoSEQ multiplex PCR; TCRdb holds only in-frame clones, not every one. The data contain about 140,000 clones, 70% to 90% of them singletons. What was sequenced was peripheral blood. All receptors derive from a woman aged 80 or over with acute or convalescent COVID-19.

The rearrangement links TRBV10-1 to TRBJ1-6, with TRBD1 as a possible D gene (6 bases). CDR3 length equals 16 residues. Looked up from germline, CDR1 is WNHNN and CDR2 is SYGVQD (reference sequence). V was trimmed by 3 bases and J by 7 bases, leaving 16 bases between them. The CDR3 DNA sequence: TGCGCCAGCAGTGAAGGAGACCCCAGGGGAAATTCACCCCTCCACTTT. Protein: CASSEGDPRGNSPLHF.

This chain joins TRBV27 and TRBJ2-5; 8 bases fit TRBD1. V trimming: 2 bases; J trimming: 5 bases; junction bases outside the gene matches: 7. The germline gives CDR1 MNHEY, CDR2 SMNVEV (reference sequence). The CDR3 has 15 residues. The CDR3 bases are TGTGCCAGCAGTTTAGAGGCAGGGGGCGAGGAGACCCAGTACTTC. Its protein is CASSLEAGGEETQYF.

J is TRBJ1-2 and V is TRBV5-4; TRBD1 aligns across 9 bases. J gave up 3 bases and V 4 bases, and 4 bases lay outside the gene matches. This CDR3 is 14 amino acids long. In germline, CDR1 is SGHNT, CDR2 YYREEE (reference sequence). This chain's CDR3 is CASSRTGGDYGYTF. In nucleotides, the CDR3 is TGTGCCAGCAGCCGAACAGGGGGCGACTATGGCTACACCTTC.

The sample holds a few counts of this clone. Germline and junction disagree at one end, which may indicate a read error. DNA for the CDR3: TGTGCCAGCAGCTACTCCCCCCAATCCCGCTACACCTTC. It is translated as CASSYSPQSRYTF. The chain combines TRBV6-5 with TRBJ1-2; D is unresolved. Germline lookup yields CDR1 MNHEY and CDR2 SVGAGI. The CDR3 loop spans 13 amino acids.